The 11 T cell receptor beta chains listed next were all sequenced from one sample in a study of blood T cell repertoires in COVID-19 (dated by TCRdb to the early 2020s). Library method: the immunoSEQ multiplex PCR assay. What TCRdb holds here is the immuneACCESS table cut down to in-frame rearrangements. Part of the clones is not present; checked against another copy, under half of the missing clones reflect an unresolved V gene, and the others are unexplained. A total of approximately 87,000 clones appear in this sample, 80% to 90% of them only once. Around 15% of the sample lies in the top ten. Source material: peripheral blood. All receptors derive from an elderly woman with acute or convalescent COVID-19.

The chain has TRBV12-5 and TRBJ2-5; 8 nucleotides agree with TRBD1. Looked up from germline, CDR1 is LGHNT and CDR2 is FRNRAP. This CDR3 contains 16 residues. J gave up 5 bases and V 4 bases, and 12 bases lay outside the gene matches. As DNA, the CDR3 is TGTGCTAGTGGTTCCCCCCAGGGACAGGTATGGGAGACCCAGTACTTC. Its translation is CASGSPQGQVWETQYF.

The chain carries TRBV4-2 and TRBJ2-7; TRBD2 is a possible D gene (5 bases). The V gene's germline CDR1 is LGHNA and CDR2 YNFKEQ. This CDR3 spans 15 amino acids. V dropped 1 base and J dropped 3 bases, with 13 bases sitting between them. The CDR3 nucleotides read TGTGCCAGCAGCCAAGTCCCGCAGGAGGACTACGAGCAGTACTTC. Protein sequence: CASSQVPQEDYEQYF.

V gene TRBV2 combines with J gene TRBJ2-2; TRBD1 matches 7 bases. CDR3 length: 14 amino acids. Trimming took 7 bases from V and 6 from J; bases not matched to a gene: 8. Germline V gene sequence: CDR1 SNHLY, CDR2 FYNNEI. The CDR3 sequence: CASNWQGDAGELFF. The CDR3 DNA reads TGTGCCAGCAATTGGCAGGGGGACGCCGGGGAGCTGTTTTTT.

The table lists this clone with a few counts. This chain uses TRBV13 with TRBJ2-5; 11 bases map to TRBD2. The V segment lost 7 bases and the J segment 1 base; nucleotides outside the gene matches: 20. Germline CDR1 reads PRHDT; CDR2 reads FYEKMQ (reference sequence). This CDR3 has 20 residues. CDR3 DNA sequence: TGTGCCAGCACCTCAATAGGTGGATTAGCGGGGGGGAGGTTCCAAGAGACCCAGTACTTC. Translating gives CASTSIGGLAGGRFQETQYF. The variable domain in full, with the rest retrieved from reference TRBV13 and TRBJ2-5, is AAGVIQSPRHLIKEKRETATLKCYPIPRHDTVYWYQQGPGQDPQFLISFYEKMQSDKGSIPDRFSAQQFSDYHSELNMSSLELGDSALYFCASTSIGGLAGGRFQETQYFGPGTRLLVL.

This chain connects TRBV28 to TRBJ1-6; possibly TRBD1 for D (6 bases). Per the germline V gene, CDR1 is MDHEN and CDR2 is SYDVKM. This CDR3 has 17 residues. V lost 3 bases and J lost 7, with 19 bases in between. The DNA of the CDR3 is TGTGCCAGCAGTTTTCCATTCGACAGGTCTGACAATTCACCCCTCCACTTT. Translating it yields CASSFPFDRSDNSPLHF.

V usage is TRBV5-6 and J usage is TRBJ2-3, with TRBD2 matching over 11 bases. Germline CDR1 is SGHDT and CDR2 is YYEEEE. The CDR3 runs 19 residues. J gave up 6 bases and V 0 bases, and 15 bases lay outside the gene matches. The CDR3 DNA reads TGTGCCAGCAGCTTGGGTGTAGCGGGGGGGCCATTGAGATTTGATACGCAGTATTTT. Protein sequence: CASSLGVAGGPLRFDTQYF.

The V gene is TRBV19, the J gene TRBJ2-5; no clear D. Germline assignment: CDR1 LNHDA and CDR2 SQIVND (reference sequence). V was cut by 5 bases and J by 1 base, with 17 bases left in between. There are 16 residues in the CDR3. The CDR3 spells CASSFPSRGSQETQYF. In DNA form, the CDR3 reads TGTGCCAGTAGTTTCCCCAGTCGAGGATCCCAAGAGACCCAGTACTTC.

The chain recombines TRBV24-1 with TRBJ1-1, with TRBD1 as a possible D gene (5 bases). CDR3 length: 13 amino acids. Germline V gene lookup returns CDR1 KGHDR and CDR2 SFDVKD. V was cut by 3 bases and J by 6 bases, with 10 bases left in between. The DNA for the CDR3 is TGTGCCACCAGTGATGGGGTCAGGGCTGAAGCTTTCTTT. Translation gives CATSDGVRAEAFF.

The chain has TRBV7-6 and TRBJ2-1; D gene ambiguous. The germline V and J ends were trimmed by 2 bases and 5 bases, with 10 bases remaining between them. The CDR3 has 14 residues. Germline V gene data show CDR1 as SGHVS and CDR2 as FNYEAQ. The CDR3 nucleotides are TGTGCCAGCAGCTTAAGACTGCGAGACAATGAGCAGTTCTTC. This gives the protein CASSLRLRDNEQFF.

CDR3 protein: CASSPTGKYTGELFF. The CDR3 DNA is TGTGCCAGCAGCCCTACAGGGAAGTACACCGGGGAGCTGTTTTTT. J is TRBJ2-2 and V is TRBV5-4; D is perhaps TRBD1 (6 bases). The germline gives CDR1 SGHNT, CDR2 YYREEE (reference sequence). V lost 4 bases and J 3 bases, leaving 13 bases between the germline ends. This CDR3 region has 15 residues.

The chain has TRBV12-3 or TRBV12-4 and TRBJ1-2, with no clear D. V shed 4 bases and J shed 7 bases, with 4 bases lying between them. The CDR3 sequence is 10 residues long. In DNA, the CDR3 is TGTGCCAGCAGTTCTCGTGGCTACACCTTC. Residues: CASSSRGYTF.